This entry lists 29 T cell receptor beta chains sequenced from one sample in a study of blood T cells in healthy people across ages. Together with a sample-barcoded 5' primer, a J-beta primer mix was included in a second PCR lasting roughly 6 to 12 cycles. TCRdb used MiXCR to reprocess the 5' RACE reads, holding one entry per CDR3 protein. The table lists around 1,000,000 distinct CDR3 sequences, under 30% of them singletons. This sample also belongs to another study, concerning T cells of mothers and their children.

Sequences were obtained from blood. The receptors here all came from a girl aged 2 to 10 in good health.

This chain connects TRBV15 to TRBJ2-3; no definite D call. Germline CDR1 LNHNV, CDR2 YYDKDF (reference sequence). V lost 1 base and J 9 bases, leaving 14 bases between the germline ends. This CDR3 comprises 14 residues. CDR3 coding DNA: TGTGCCACCAGCAGAGGGAATGATCGATTAACGCAGTATTTT. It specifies CATSRGNDRLTQYF.

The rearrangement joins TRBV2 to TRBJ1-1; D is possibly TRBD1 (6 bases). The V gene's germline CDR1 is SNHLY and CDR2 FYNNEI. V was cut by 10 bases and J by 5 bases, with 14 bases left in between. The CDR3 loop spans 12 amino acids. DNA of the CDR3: TGTGCCATCTGGACAGTAGTGACTGAAGCTTTCTTT. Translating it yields CAIWTVVTEAFF.

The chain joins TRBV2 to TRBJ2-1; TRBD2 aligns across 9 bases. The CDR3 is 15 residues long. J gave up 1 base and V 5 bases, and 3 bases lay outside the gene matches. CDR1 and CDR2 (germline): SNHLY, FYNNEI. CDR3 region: CASSISGGSYNEQFF. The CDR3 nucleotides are TGTGCCAGCAGTATTAGCGGGGGATCCTACAATGAGCAGTTCTTC.

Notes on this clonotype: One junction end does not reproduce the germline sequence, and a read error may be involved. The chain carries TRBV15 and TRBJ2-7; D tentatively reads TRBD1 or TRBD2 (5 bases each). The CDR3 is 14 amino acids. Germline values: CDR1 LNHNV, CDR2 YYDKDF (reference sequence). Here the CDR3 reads CATSRDRIGEGPIF. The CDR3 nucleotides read TGTGCCACCAGCAGAGATCGGATAGGTGAGGGGCCGATCTTC.

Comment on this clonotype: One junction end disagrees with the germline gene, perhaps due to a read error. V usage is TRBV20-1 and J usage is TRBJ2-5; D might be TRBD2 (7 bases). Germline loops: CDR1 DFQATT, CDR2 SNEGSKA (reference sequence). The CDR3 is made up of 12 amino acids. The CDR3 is CSAREGGREAFF. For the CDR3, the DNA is TGCAGTGCTAGAGAAGGGGGGAGGGAGGCGTTCTTC.

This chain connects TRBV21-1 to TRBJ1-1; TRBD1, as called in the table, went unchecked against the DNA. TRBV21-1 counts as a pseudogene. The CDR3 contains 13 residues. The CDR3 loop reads CASSPPRTGHAFF. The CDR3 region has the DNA TGTGCCAGCAGCCCCCCCCGGACAGGGCATGCTTTCTTT.

The CDR3 DNA reads TGTGCCAGCAGTTTATTCTACAACAGCCTTAACTCTGGGGCCAACGTCCTGACTTTC. Its protein product is CASSLFYNSLNSGANVLTF. The chain uses TRBV12-3 or TRBV12-4 and TRBJ2-6; D remains unclear. Between the trimmed V and J ends, which lost 2 bases and 0 bases, there was a span of 17 bases. CDR3 length equals 19 residues.

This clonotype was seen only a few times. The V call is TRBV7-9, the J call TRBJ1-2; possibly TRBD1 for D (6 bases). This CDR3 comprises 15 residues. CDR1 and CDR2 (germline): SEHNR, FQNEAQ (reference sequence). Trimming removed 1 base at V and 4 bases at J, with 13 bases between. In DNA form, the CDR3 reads TGTGCCAGCAGCTTAGGGACAGCCCTGGCCTATGGCTACACCTTC. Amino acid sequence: CASSLGTALAYGYTF.

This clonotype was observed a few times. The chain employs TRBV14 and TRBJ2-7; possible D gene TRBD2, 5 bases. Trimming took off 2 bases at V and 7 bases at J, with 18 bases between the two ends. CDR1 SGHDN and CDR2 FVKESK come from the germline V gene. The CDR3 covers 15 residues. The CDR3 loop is CASSQIGGRGMEQYF. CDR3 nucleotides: TGTGCCAGCAGCCAAATCGGAGGACGTGGCATGGAGCAGTACTTC.

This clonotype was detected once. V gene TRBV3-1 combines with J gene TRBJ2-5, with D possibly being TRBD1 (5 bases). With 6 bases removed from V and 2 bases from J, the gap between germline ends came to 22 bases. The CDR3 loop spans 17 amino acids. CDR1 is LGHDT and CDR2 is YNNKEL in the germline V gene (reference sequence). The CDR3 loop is CASSDLILRVGQETQYF. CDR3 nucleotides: TGTGCCAGCAGTGACCTAATCCTCAGGGTTGGACAAGAGACCCAGTACTTC.

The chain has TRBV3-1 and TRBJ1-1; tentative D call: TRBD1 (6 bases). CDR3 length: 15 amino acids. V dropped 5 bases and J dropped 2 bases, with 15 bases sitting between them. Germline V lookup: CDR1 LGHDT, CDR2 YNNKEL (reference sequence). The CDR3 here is CASSSRGGGNTEAFF. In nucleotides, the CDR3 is TGTGCCAGCAGCTCAAGAGGGGGAGGAAACACTGAAGCTTTCTTT.

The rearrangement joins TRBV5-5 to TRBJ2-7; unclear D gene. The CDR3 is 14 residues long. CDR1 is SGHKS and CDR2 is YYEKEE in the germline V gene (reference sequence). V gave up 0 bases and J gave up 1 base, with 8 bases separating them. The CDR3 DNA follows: TGTGCCAGCAGCTTGGTGGGATTTTCCTACGAGCAGTACTTC. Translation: CASSLVGFSYEQYF.

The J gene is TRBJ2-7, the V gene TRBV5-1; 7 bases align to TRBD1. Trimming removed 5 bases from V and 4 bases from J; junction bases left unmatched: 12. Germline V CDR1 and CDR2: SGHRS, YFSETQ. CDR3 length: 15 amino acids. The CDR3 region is CASRPRTDRIYEQYF. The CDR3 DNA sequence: TGCGCCAGCAGACCCCGCACGGACAGGATTTACGAGCAGTACTTC.

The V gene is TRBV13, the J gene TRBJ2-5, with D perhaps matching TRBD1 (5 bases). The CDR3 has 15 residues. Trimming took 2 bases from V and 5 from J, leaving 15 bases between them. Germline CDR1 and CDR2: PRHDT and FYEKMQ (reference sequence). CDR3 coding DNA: TGTGCCAGCAGCTTAAGTGACAGTGGTGGGGAGACCCAGTACTTC. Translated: CASSLSDSGGETQYF.

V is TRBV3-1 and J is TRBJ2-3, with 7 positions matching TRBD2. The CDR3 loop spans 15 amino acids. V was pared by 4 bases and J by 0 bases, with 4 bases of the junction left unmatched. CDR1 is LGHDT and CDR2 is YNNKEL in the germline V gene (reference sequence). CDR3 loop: CASSRRTRSTDTQYF. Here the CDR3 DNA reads TGTGCCAGCAGCCGTAGGACTAGGAGCACAGATACGCAGTATTTT.

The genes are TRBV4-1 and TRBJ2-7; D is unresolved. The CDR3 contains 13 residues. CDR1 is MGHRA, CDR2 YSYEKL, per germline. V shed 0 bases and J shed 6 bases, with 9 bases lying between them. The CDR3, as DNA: TGCGCCAGCAGCCAAGATCACGAGTCCGAGCAGTACTTC. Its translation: CASSQDHESEQYF.

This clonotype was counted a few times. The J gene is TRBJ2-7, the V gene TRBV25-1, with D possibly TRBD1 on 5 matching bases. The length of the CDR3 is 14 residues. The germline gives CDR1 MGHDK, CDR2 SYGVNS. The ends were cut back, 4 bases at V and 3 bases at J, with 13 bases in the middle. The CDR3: CASSAAGRIYEQYF. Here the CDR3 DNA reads TGTGCCAGCAGTGCGGCAGGGCGTATCTACGAGCAGTACTTC.

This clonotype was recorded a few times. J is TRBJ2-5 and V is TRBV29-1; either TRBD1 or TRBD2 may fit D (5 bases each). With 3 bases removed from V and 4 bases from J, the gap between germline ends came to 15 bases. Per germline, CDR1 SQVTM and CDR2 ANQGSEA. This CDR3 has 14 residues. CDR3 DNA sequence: TGCAGCGTTGAGATTCCGGGTGGGGGAGAGACCCAGTACTTC. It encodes CSVEIPGGGETQYF.

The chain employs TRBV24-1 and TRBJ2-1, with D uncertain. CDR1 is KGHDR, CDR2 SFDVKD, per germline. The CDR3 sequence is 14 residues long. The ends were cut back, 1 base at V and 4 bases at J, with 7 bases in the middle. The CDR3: CATSDLGPYNEQFF. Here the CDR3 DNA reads TGTGCCACCAGTGATTTAGGGCCGTACAATGAGCAGTTCTTC.

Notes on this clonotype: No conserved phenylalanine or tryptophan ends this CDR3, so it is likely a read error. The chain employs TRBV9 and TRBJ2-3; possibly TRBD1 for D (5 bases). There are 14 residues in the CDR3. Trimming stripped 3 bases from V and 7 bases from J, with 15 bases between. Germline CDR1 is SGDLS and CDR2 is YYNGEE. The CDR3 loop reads CASSAERGRNTQYL. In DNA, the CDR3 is TGTGCCAGCAGCGCCGAAAGGGGCCGGAATACGCAGTATCTT.

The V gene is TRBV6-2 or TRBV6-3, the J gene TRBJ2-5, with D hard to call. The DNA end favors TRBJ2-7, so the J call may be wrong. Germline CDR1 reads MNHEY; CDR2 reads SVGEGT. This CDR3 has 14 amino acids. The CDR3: CASSYKLTTYEQYF. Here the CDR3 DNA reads TGTGCCAGCAGTTACAAACTTACCACCTACGAGCAGTACTTC.

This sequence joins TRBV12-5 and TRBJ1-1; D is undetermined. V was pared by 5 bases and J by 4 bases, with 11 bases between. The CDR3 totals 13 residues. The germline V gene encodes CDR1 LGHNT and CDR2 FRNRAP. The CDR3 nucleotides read TGTGCTAGTGGTCCCCCTTGGGGCACTGAAGCTTTCTTT. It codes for CASGPPWGTEAFF.

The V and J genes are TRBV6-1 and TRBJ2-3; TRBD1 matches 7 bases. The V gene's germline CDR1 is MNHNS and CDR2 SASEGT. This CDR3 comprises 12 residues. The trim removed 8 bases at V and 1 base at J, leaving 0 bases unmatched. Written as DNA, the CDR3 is TGTGCCAGCGGACAGGGCACAGATACGCAGTATTTT. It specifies CASGQGTDTQYF.

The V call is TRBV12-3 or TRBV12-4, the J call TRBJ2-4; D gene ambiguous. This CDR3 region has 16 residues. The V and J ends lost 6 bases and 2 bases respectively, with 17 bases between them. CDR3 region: CASSPVRGPSKNIQYF. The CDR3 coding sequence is TGTGCCAGCAGCCCGGTTCGAGGCCCCTCCAAAAACATTCAGTACTTC.

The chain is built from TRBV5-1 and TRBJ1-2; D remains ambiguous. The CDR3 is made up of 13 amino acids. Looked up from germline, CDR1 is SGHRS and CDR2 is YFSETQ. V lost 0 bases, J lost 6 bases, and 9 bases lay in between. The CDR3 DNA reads TGCGCCAGCAGCTTGGATCTTGGAAATGGCTACACCTTC. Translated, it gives CASSLDLGNGYTF.

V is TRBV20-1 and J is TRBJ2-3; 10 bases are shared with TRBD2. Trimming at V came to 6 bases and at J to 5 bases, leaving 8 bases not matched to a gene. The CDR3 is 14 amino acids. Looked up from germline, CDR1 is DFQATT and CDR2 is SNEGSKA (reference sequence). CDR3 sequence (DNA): TGCAGTGCCCAGTCTAGCGGGAGTTTAGATACGCAGTATTTT. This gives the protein CSAQSSGSLDTQYF.

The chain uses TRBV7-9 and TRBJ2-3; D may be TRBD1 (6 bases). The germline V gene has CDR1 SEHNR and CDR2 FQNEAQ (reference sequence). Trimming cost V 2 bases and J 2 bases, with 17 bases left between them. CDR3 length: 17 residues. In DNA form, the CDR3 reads TGTGCCAGCAGCTTATTCACGCCGGGACACCCCACAGATACGCAGTATTTT. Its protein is CASSLFTPGHPTDTQYF.

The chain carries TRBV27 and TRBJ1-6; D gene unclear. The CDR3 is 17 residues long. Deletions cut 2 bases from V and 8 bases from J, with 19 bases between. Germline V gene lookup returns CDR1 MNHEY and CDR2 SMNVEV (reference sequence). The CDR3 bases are TGTGCCAGCAGTTTAAGCCGTGGGGTACGGGTAGATTCACCCCTCCACTTT. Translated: CASSLSRGVRVDSPLHF.

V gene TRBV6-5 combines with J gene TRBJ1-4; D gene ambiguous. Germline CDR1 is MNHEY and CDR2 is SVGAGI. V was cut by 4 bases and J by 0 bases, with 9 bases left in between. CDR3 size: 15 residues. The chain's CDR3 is CASSSGIATNEKLFF. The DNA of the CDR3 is TGTGCCAGCAGTTCTGGGATCGCAACTAATGAAAAACTGTTTTTT.